These 9 T cell receptor beta chains were sequenced from one sample in a study of human T cells and chemical hapten exposure. Time point described: pre-sensitization, week 0. This sample's treatment: therapeutic diphenylcyclopropenone sensitization with weekly scalp DPC. Before extraction, the whole blood was not fractionated, and total RNA was taken from it. TCRdb re-analysed the RACE reads in MiXCR, keeping a single row per CDR3 protein. The data show 56,000 or so distinct CDR3 sequences, approximately 9.5% seen once. Sequencing was performed on whole blood, taken in connection with sensitization to the hapten diphenylcyclopropenone (DPC). The receptors originated from a woman in her twenties or thirties with alopecia areata. Some clones in this sample may be carry-over from other donors' samples.

The chain carries TRBV14 and TRBJ2-3; 8 nucleotides align to TRBD1. In germline, CDR1 is SGHDN, CDR2 FVKESK. The CDR3 runs 13 residues. V shed 4 bases and J 9 bases; nucleotides not matched to a gene: 6. The CDR3 DNA follows: TGTGCCAGCAGCCGGAACAGGGGGGTCACGCAGTATTTT. Translating it yields CASSRNRGVTQYF.

This clonotype was seen more than once but under ten times. V gene TRBV7-2 combines with J gene TRBJ2-1, with D perhaps TRBD1 (6 bases). The CDR3 is 13 amino acids. The V gene lost 5 bases and the J gene lost 10 bases, with 15 bases spanning the gap. Germline V lookup: CDR1 SGHTA, CDR2 FQGNSA. The CDR3 DNA sequence: TGTGCCAGCAGCCCATACAGGGTCGGGGAGCAGTTCTTC. Its protein product is CASSPYRVGEQFF.

The chain recombines TRBV20-1 with TRBJ2-5; TRBD1 or TRBD2 may be the D gene (5 bases each). Trimming pared 0 bases from V and 7 bases from J, leaving 18 bases between. CDR1 is DFQATT and CDR2 is SNEGSKA in the germline V gene (reference sequence). CDR3 size: 15 residues. The CDR3 protein is CSARDSETARGTQYF. The CDR3 DNA is TGCAGTGCTAGAGATAGCGAGACAGCTCGGGGGACCCAGTACTTC.

This chain joins TRBV5-1 and TRBJ1-6; D is unresolved. Germline CDR1 and CDR2: SGHRS and YFSETQ. V lost 0 bases and J 7 bases, leaving 8 bases between the germline ends. The CDR3 sequence is 14 residues long. The CDR3 protein is CASSLVGENSPLHF. The CDR3 DNA sequence: TGCGCCAGCAGCTTGGTCGGGGAGAATTCACCCCTCCACTTT. The full variable domain, completed using reference TRBV5-1 and TRBJ1-6, is KAGVTQTPRYLIKTRGQQVTLSCSPISGHRSVSWYQQTPGQGLQFLFEYFSETQRNKGNFPGRFSGRQFSNSRSEMNVSTLELGDSALYLCASSLVGENSPLHFGNGTRLTVT.

In this sample, this clonotype turned up a few times. This rearrangement joins TRBV7-2 to TRBJ2-4; a possible D gene is TRBD1 (7 bases). This CDR3 is 14 amino acids long. Trimming shortened V by 4 bases and J by 3 bases, and 10 bases separated the two germline ends. In germline, CDR1 is SGHTA, CDR2 FQGNSA. CDR3 nucleotides: TGTGCCAGCAGCTCGCAGGGGGGCAAAAACATTCAGTACTTC. Protein sequence: CASSSQGGKNIQYF. The full variable domain, completed using reference TRBV7-2 and TRBJ2-4, is GAGVSQSPSNKVTEKGKDVELRCDPISGHTALYWYRQSLGQGLEFLIYFQGNSAPDKSGLPSDRFSAERTGGSVSTLTIQRTQQEDSAVYLCASSSQGGKNIQYFGAGTRLSVL.

The sample holds a few counts of this clonotype. The chain has TRBV18 and TRBJ2-3, with 10 positions matching TRBD2. Germline-derived CDR1 and CDR2 are KGHSH and LQKENI. V gave up 0 bases and J gave up 1 base; unmatched junction bases: 4. This CDR3 contains 17 residues. The CDR3 nucleotides read TGTGCCAGCTCACCACCTAGCGGGGGGCTCCGCACAGATACGCAGTATTTT. This translates into CASSPPSGGLRTDTQYF. Together with reference TRBV18 and TRBJ2-3, the CDR3 gives the full variable domain: NAGVMQNPRHLVRRRGQEARLRCSPMKGHSHVYWYRQLPEEGLKFMVYLQKENIIDESGMPKERFSAEFPKEGPSILRIQQVVRGDSAAYFCASSPPSGGLRTDTQYFGPGTRLTVL.

This clonotype was detected only a few times. V is TRBV12-3 or TRBV12-4 and J is TRBJ1-6; the D gene is possibly TRBD1 (6 bases). The V end lost 5 bases, the J end lost 6 bases, and 14 bases lay between the germline ends. The CDR3 spans 15 residues. The CDR3: CASSPWGGRNSPLHF. Written as DNA, the CDR3 is TGTGCCAGCAGTCCCTGGGGGGGGCGTAATTCACCCCTCCACTTT.

This chain joins TRBV6-2 or TRBV6-3 and TRBJ2-7; TRBD1 might be the D (7 bases). This CDR3 has 14 residues. V lost 8 bases and J lost 2, with 16 bases in between. Germline lookup yields CDR1 MNHEY and CDR2 SVGEGT. Here the CDR3 reads CASWAGQSAYEQYF. CDR3 in DNA: TGTGCCAGCTGGGCGGGACAGTCGGCCTACGAGCAGTACTTC.

The chain has TRBV28 and TRBJ1-5; D ambiguous. V gave up 5 bases and J gave up 0 bases, with 17 bases separating them. Germline-derived CDR1 and CDR2 are MDHEN and SYDVKM. This CDR3 has 17 amino acids. CDR3 amino acids: CASSPSQAMYSNQPQHF. The CDR3 DNA sequence: TGTGCCAGCAGTCCATCTCAGGCTATGTATAGCAATCAGCCCCAGCATTTT.